The 21 T cell receptor beta chains given below trace back to one sample, sequenced in a study of T cell responses to AZD1222 COVID-19 vaccine. The data were produced by immunoSEQ multiplex PCR, yet TCRdb's version contains in-frame clones alone and is incomplete. The profile shows under 200,000 clones, about 93% of them singletons. Sequences were derived from peripheral blood, sampled on day 0 of AZD1222 vaccination. The origin of the receptors is an adult in good health.

The gene calls are TRBV19 and TRBJ2-7; D possibly matches TRBD1 or TRBD2 (5 bases each). The CDR3 contains 13 residues. CDR1 is LNHDA and CDR2 is SQIVND in the germline V gene (reference sequence). Trimming took off 8 bases at V and 2 bases at J, with 13 bases between the two ends. CDR3: CASATGTTYEQYF. The CDR3 nucleotides read TGTGCCAGTGCGACCGGGACCACCTACGAGCAGTACTTC.

V usage is TRBV30 and J usage is TRBJ2-7; 9 nucleotides match TRBD2. CDR1 and CDR2 (germline): GTSNPN, SVGIG (reference sequence). The CDR3 loop spans 15 amino acids. The trim removed 0 bases at V and 4 bases at J, leaving 7 bases unmatched. The CDR3 bases are TGTGCCTGGAGTGTATTTCTAGCGGGATCTTACGAGCAGTACTTC. Translated: CAWSVFLAGSYEQYF.

The rearrangement joins TRBV5-1 to TRBJ2-1; the match to TRBD2 covers 10 bases. Germline CDR1 is SGHRS and CDR2 is YFSETQ. CDR3 length: 20 amino acids. V was pared by 2 bases and J by 0 bases, with 14 bases of the junction left unmatched. In nucleotides, the CDR3 is TGCGCCAGCAGCTTTCTGGGACCTAGCGGGAGCCCTGGCTCCTACAATGAGCAGTTCTTC. Translating it yields CASSFLGPSGSPGSYNEQFF.

In DNA, the CDR3 is TGTGCCAGCAGTGAAGAGAGGCGAGCGGGGGAGCTGTTTTTT. This translates into CASSEERRAGELFF. The V gene is TRBV6-1, the J gene TRBJ2-2; D is unresolved. This CDR3 has 14 residues. V gave up 1 base and J gave up 8 bases, with 11 bases separating them. Germline V lookup: CDR1 MNHNS, CDR2 SASEGT.

The chain couples TRBV18 to TRBJ1-5, with D perhaps matching TRBD1 (6 bases). The length of the CDR3 is 14 residues. V lost 1 base and J 3 bases, leaving 7 bases between the germline ends. Germline V gene data show CDR1 as KGHSH and CDR2 as LQKENI. CDR3 region: CASSPQGDNQPQHF. CDR3 DNA sequence: TGTGCCAGCTCACCACAGGGGGACAATCAGCCCCAGCATTTT.

The CDR3, as DNA: TGTGCCAGCAGCTACGACAGGATAAGCTATGGCTACACCTTC. Residues: CASSYDRISYGYTF. The gene calls are TRBV7-9 and TRBJ1-2; D might be TRBD1 (6 bases). The germline V and J ends were trimmed by 4 bases and 4 bases, with 13 bases remaining between them. The V gene's germline CDR1 is SEHNR and CDR2 FQNEAQ (reference sequence). The CDR3 is 14 amino acids.

A few counts support this clone. The chain joins TRBV7-2 to TRBJ2-7; 11 bases are a match to TRBD2. V lost 5 bases and J lost 0; bases outside the gene matches: 3. Germline CDR1 is SGHTA and CDR2 is FQGNSA. The CDR3 is 15 residues long. CDR3 sequence (DNA): TGTGCCAGCAGCCCGACTAGCGGGGCCTCCTACGAGCAGTACTTC. Amino acids: CASSPTSGASYEQYF.

J is TRBJ2-1 and V is TRBV7-3; D might be TRBD1 (5 bases). The germline V gene encodes CDR1 SGHTA and CDR2 FQGTGA. This CDR3 is 13 amino acids long. V was cut by 4 bases and J by 10 bases, with 14 bases left in between. CDR3 nucleotide sequence: TGTGCCAGCAGCTCGGGTGGGGCGGCAGAGCAGTTCTTC. This encodes CASSSGGAAEQFF.

The gene calls are TRBV6-5 and TRBJ2-7, with TRBD1 identical over 10 bases. Germline CDR1 reads MNHEY; CDR2 reads SVGAGI. The CDR3 sequence is 14 residues long. The trim removed 7 bases at V and 4 bases at J, leaving 7 bases unmatched. CDR3 sequence reads: CASIMTGGPYEQYF. CDR3 nucleotides: TGTGCCAGCATTATGACAGGGGGCCCTTACGAGCAGTACTTC.

The gene calls are TRBV14 and TRBJ2-7, with D possibly called TRBD1 or TRBD2 (6 bases each). The CDR3 consists of 16 residues. CDR1 and CDR2 from the germline V gene are SGHDN and FVKESK. With 3 bases removed from V and 4 bases from J, the gap between germline ends came to 19 bases. The CDR3 region has the DNA TGTGCCAGCAGCCAGAGTGTTCGGGGGCGCAGATACGAGCAGTACTTC. Translating it yields CASSQSVRGRRYEQYF.

The gene calls are TRBV28 and TRBJ2-7; maybe TRBD2 (6 bases). Germline V gene lookup returns CDR1 MDHEN and CDR2 SYDVKM. V dropped 5 bases and J dropped 3 bases, with 23 bases sitting between them. The CDR3 is 17 amino acids. CDR3 DNA sequence: TGTGCCAGCAGTGACACTACCTCGCGGGGTCGGGACTACGAGCAGTACTTC. Protein: CASSDTTSRGRDYEQYF.

This chain links TRBV30 with TRBJ1-4, with D uncertain. Germline V gives CDR1 GTSNPN, CDR2 SVGIG (reference sequence). V lost 2 bases to trimming and J lost 9 bases, with 25 bases between them. This CDR3 is built from 17 residues. The DNA of the CDR3 is TGTGCCTGGAGTTCGGAGCCAGGCCCCCTATTTGGCCAAAAACTGTTTTTT. Translating it yields CAWSSEPGPLFGQKLFF.

The gene calls are TRBV7-9 and TRBJ2-7; D is undetermined. Germline V CDR1 and CDR2: SEHNR, FQNEAQ (reference sequence). V was pared by 8 bases and J by 2 bases, with 13 bases between. This CDR3 has 13 amino acids. CDR3 nucleotides: TGTGCCAGCGGATTGGCTTTTCCCTACGAGCAGTACTTC. It codes for CASGLAFPYEQYF.

The chain uses TRBV7-6 and TRBJ2-7; 7 nucleotides match TRBD1. The CDR3 consists of 14 residues. V trimming: 5 bases; J trimming: 7 bases; junction bases outside the gene matches: 11. From germline, CDR1 is SGHVS and CDR2 FNYEAQ. The CDR3 coding sequence is TGTGCCAGCAGCAGCCCTGACAGGGAAGCGGAGCAGTACTTC. This encodes CASSSPDREAEQYF.

This rearrangement joins TRBV29-1 to TRBJ1-2, with D uncertain. This CDR3 has 12 residues. CDR1 and CDR2 from the germline V gene are SQVTM and ANQGSEA. V gave up 6 bases and J gave up 3 bases, with 11 bases separating them. Here the CDR3 DNA reads TGCAGCGTGAGTAAGGGTGACTATGGCTACACCTTC. Its protein product is CSVSKGDYGYTF.

This clone has a single count. This chain links TRBV7-3 with TRBJ2-5; 14 bases are a match to TRBD2. J gave up 5 bases and V 5 bases, and 7 bases lay outside the gene matches. The CDR3 length is 16 residues. The V gene's germline CDR1 is SGHTA and CDR2 FQGTGA. This chain's CDR3 is CASSPTGLAGDETQYF. The CDR3 DNA is TGTGCCAGCAGCCCGACGGGACTAGCGGGAGATGAGACCCAGTACTTC.

The rearrangement links TRBV27 to TRBJ1-1; D is uncertain. CDR1 is MNHEY, CDR2 SMNVEV, per germline (reference sequence). The CDR3 is 12 amino acids. V dropped 6 bases and J dropped 8 bases, with 13 bases sitting between them. CDR3 sequence: CASSGRISEAFF. The CDR3 DNA sequence: TGTGCCAGCAGCGGTCGGATAAGCGAAGCTTTCTTT.

The chain combines TRBV3-1 (or the pseudogene TRBV3-2) with TRBJ2-1, with 9 bases lining up with TRBD1. Unmatched junction bases numbered 5, after V lost 3 bases and J lost 8 bases. This CDR3 region has 14 residues. The V gene's germline CDR1 is LGHDT and CDR2 YNNKEL (reference sequence). The CDR3: CASSHGQGQYEQFF. The CDR3 nucleotides read TGTGCCAGCAGCCATGGACAGGGGCAGTATGAGCAGTTCTTC.

The genes are TRBV24-1 and TRBJ2-3; TRBD1 is a possible D gene (6 bases). CDR1 is KGHDR, CDR2 SFDVKD, per germline. The V gene lost 9 bases and the J gene lost 4 bases, with 16 bases spanning the gap. The CDR3 spans 14 residues. Here the CDR3 DNA reads TGTGCCACCGGTACTGGACAGCCCCCAGATACGCAGTATTTT. This codes for CATGTGQPPDTQYF.

The sample holds one count of this clone. The genes are TRBV4-1 and TRBJ1-1; no clear D gene. V lost 3 bases, J lost 1 base, and 12 bases lay in between. The CDR3 has 15 residues. Germline V gene sequence: CDR1 MGHRA, CDR2 YSYEKL. The CDR3 loop is CASSHLIGPNTEAFF. DNA for the CDR3: TGCGCCAGCAGCCACCTGATAGGACCGAACACTGAAGCTTTCTTT.

This chain connects TRBV11-3 to TRBJ2-5, with 8 bases matching TRBD1. V trimming: 2 bases; J trimming: 1 base; junction bases outside the gene matches: 3. CDR3 length: 15 residues. The V gene's germline CDR1 is SGHNT and CDR2 YENEEA. CDR3 sequence (DNA): TGTGCCAGCAGCTTAAGGACAGGGACCCAAGAGACCCAGTACTTC. Encoded protein: CASSLRTGTQETQYF.